These T cell receptor beta chains were read from a single sample in a study of shared clonotypes between healthy human individuals. Libraries were prepared by immunoSEQ multiplex PCR; TCRdb keeps only in-frame clonotypes and omits some of them. Found here are millions of clones, around 90% of them singletons; the top ten hold roughly 0.13%. Sequencing was done on a sample of naive CD4+ T cells sorted from blood. The receptors originated from a man between 18 and 29 years old in good health. The CDR3 runs from the conserved cysteine through the conserved F or W. D genes are given only for firm matches. The size field is filled for only some rows; it gives once, few, many or a size class.

d_gene,v_gene,abundance,j_gene,CDR3aa,CDR3nt
.,TRBV15,.,TRBJ1-2,CATSRDRVTGRGYTF,TGTGCCACCAGCAGAGATCGGGTTACAGGGCGAGGCTACACCTTC
TRBD2,TRBV7-2,.,TRBJ2-1,CASRKTAGGLIGNEQFF,TGTGCCAGCAGAAAGACCGCGGGAGGGTTAATAGGGAATGAGCAGTTCTTC
TRBD2,TRBV6-1,once,TRBJ2-7,CASSLAGKTYEQYF,TGTGCCAGCAGCCTAGCGGGGAAAACCTACGAGCAGTACTTC
.,TRBV5-1,.,TRBJ2-7,CASSPSGGIRYEQYF,TGCGCCAGCAGCCCCTCTGGGGGGATAAGGTACGAGCAGTACTTC
.,TRBV19,.,TRBJ1-1,CASTPGTANTEAFF,TGTGCCAGTACCCCCGGGACGGCGAACACTGAAGCTTTCTTT
TRBD1,TRBV5-8,.,TRBJ1-6,CASSPDRGSPLHF,TGTGCCAGCAGCCCAGACAGGGGTTCACCCCTCCACTTT
TRBD1,TRBV25-1,.,TRBJ1-6,CASRDPGQINSPLHF,TGTGCCAGCAGAGATCCGGGACAGATTAATTCACCCCTCCACTTT
TRBD1,TRBV19,.,TRBJ1-1,CASNDLGTGAGTEAFF,TGTGCCAGTAACGACCTCGGGACAGGGGCTGGCACTGAAGCTTTCTTT
TRBD2,TRBV5-4,.,TRBJ2-3,CASSLEGLAGGNTQYF,TGTGCCAGCAGCTTGGAAGGACTAGCGGGGGGGAATACGCAGTATTTT
.,TRBV10-1,.,TRBJ2-1,CASNRHAKAEQFF,TGCGCCAGCAATCGGCACGCGAAAGCTGAGCAGTTCTTC
.,TRBV5-4,.,TRBJ1-1,CASSPAPTGTMNTEAFF,TGTGCCAGCAGCCCCGCCCCCACAGGGACTATGAACACTGAAGCTTTCTTT
.,TRBV7-2,.,TRBJ2-3,CASRPSLYTQYF,TGTGCCAGCAGACCCAGCCTTTATACGCAGTATTTT
.,TRBV2,.,TRBJ2-5,CASSKGGGLGQETQYF,TGTGCCAGCAGCAAAGGAGGGGGGCTCGGGCAAGAGACCCAGTACTTC
.,TRBV6-6,.,TRBJ1-3,CASSYAGSGNTIYF,TGTGCCAGCAGTTACGCAGGCTCTGGAAACACCATATATTTT
TRBD2,TRBV5-1,once,TRBJ2-3,CASSQQPGTSGGTDTQYF,TGCGCCAGCAGCCAACAACCTGGGACTAGCGGGGGCACAGATACGCAGTATTTT
TRBD1,TRBV7-3,.,TRBJ2-3,CASSYRTGGTDTQYF,TGTGCCAGCAGCTACCGGACAGGGGGCACAGATACGCAGTATTTT
TRBD2,TRBV11-2,.,TRBJ2-7,CASSPAGTSGLKQYF,TGTGCCAGCAGCCCCGCGGGGACTAGCGGCCTCAAGCAGTACTTC